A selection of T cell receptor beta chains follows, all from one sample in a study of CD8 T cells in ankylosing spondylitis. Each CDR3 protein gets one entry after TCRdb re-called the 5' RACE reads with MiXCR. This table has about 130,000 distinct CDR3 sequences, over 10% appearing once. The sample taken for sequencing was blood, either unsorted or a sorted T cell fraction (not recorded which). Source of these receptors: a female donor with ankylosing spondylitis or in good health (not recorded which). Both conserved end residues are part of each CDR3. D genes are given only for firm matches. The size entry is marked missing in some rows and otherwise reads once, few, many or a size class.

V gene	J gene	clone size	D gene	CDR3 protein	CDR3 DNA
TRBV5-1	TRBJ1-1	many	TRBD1	CASSRLGQPEAFF	TGCGCCAGCAGCCGTCTGGGACAGCCTGAAGCTTTCTTT
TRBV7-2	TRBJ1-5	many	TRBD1	CASSPGTASNQPQHF	TGTGCCAGCAGCCCCGGGACAGCGAGCAATCAGCCCCAGCATTTT
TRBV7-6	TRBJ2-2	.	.	CANSFEANGSPITGELFF	TGTGCCAACAGCTTCGAGGCTAACGGGAGCCCAATCACCGGGGAGCTGTTTTTT
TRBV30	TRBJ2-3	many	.	CAWSERFTDTQYF	TGTGCCTGGAGTGAGCGCTTCACAGATACGCAGTATTTT
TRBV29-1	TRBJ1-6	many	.	CSVEGQGGSPLHF	TGCAGCGTTGAGGGCCAGGGAGGTTCACCCCTCCACTTT
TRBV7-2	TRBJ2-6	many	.	CASHGAATTGSGANVLTF	TGTGCCTCCCACGGGGCAGCCACCACTGGCTCTGGGGCCAACGTCCTGACTTTC
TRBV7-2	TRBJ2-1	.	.	CASSLGVGLAAANEQFF	TGTGCCAGCAGCTTAGGAGTAGGGCTAGCAGCAGCCAATGAGCAGTTCTTC
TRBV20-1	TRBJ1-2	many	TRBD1	CSARESGQGYTF	TGCAGTGCTAGAGAATCGGGACAGGGTTACACCTTC
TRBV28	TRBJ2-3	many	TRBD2	CASSLPGTIPDTQYF	TGTGCCAGCAGTCTACCGGGGACTATCCCAGATACGCAGTATTTT
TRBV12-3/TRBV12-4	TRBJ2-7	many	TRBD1	CASSRDSSYEQYF	TGTGCCAGCAGCCGGGACAGCTCCTACGAGCAGTACTTC
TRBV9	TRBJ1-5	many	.	CASSVAAGDGQPQHF	TGTGCCAGCAGCGTAGCCGCAGGGGATGGTCAGCCCCAGCATTTT
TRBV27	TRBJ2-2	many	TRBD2	CASSLAGVHPKNTGELFF	TGTGCCAGCAGTTTAGCGGGGGTACACCCAAAGAACACCGGGGAGCTGTTTTTT
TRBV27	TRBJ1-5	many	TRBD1	CASSFPGTGDLPQHF	TGTGCCAGCAGTTTCCCCGGGACAGGTGATTTGCCCCAGCATTTT
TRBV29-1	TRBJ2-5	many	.	CSVEPSRLETQYF	TGCAGCGTTGAACCATCGAGGTTAGAGACCCAGTACTTC
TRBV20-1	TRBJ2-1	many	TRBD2	CSARDLKRGGPNEQFF	TGCAGTGCTAGAGATCTGAAGCGGGGGGGCCCCAATGAGCAGTTCTTC
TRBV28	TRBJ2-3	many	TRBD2	CASSTLAGVDTQYF	TGTGCCAGCAGTACCCTAGCGGGGGTAGATACGCAGTATTTT
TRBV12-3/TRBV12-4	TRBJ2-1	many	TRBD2	CASTRLAGVGFF	TGTGCCAGCACCCGACTAGCGGGGGTCGGGTTCTTC
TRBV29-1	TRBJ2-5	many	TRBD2	CSVPSGAKYF	TGCAGCGTTCCGAGCGGGGCGAAGTACTTC
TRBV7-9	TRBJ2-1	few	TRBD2	CASSPTSGIGDEQFF	TGTGCCAGCAGCCCCACTAGCGGGATCGGCGATGAGCAGTTCTTC
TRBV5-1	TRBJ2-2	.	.	CVSSLPGADTGELFF	TGCGTCAGCAGTTTGCCTGGGGCTGACACCGGGGAGCTGTTTTTT
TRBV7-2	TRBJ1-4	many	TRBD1	CASREEPGQRQKLFF	TGTGCCAGCAGAGAAGAGCCGGGACAGCGGCAAAAACTGTTTTTT
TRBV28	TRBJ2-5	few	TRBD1	CASSSGQASEKTQYF	TGTGCCAGCAGTTCTGGACAGGCCTCCGAGAAGACCCAGTACTTC
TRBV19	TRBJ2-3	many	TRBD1	CASSIGQGYTDTQYF	TGTGCCAGTAGTATCGGACAGGGATACACAGATACGCAGTATTTT
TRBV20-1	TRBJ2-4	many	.	CSAKKNIQYF	TGCAGTGCCAAAAAAAACATTCAGTACTTC
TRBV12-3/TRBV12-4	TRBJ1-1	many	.	CASSLKTEAFF	TGTGCCAGCAGTTTAAAGACTGAAGCTTTCTTT
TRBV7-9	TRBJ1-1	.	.	CASSSRHQNTEAFF	TGTGCCAGCAGCTCCCGACATCAGAACACTGAAGCTTTCTTT
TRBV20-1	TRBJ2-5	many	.	CSAPQVGYQRETQYF	TGCAGTGCCCCGCAGGTGGGATACCAACGAGAGACCCAGTACTTC
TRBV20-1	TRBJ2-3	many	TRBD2	CSARDRSGSRDTQYF	TGCAGTGCTAGAGACCGAAGCGGGAGTCGGGATACGCAGTATTTT
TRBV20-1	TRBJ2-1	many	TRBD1	CSARDWGQGADEQFF	TGCAGTGCTAGAGATTGGGGACAGGGGGCCGATGAGCAGTTCTTC
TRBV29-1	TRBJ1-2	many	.	CSVSYGYTF	TGCAGCGTGAGTTATGGCTACACCTTC
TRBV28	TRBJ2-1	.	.	CATSSAGAQSNEQFF	TGTGCCACCAGTAGCGCGGGGGCTCAGTCGAATGAGCAGTTCTTC
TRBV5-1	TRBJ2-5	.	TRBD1	CASSRDREETQHF	TGCGCCAGCAGCAGGGACAGGGAAGAGACCCAGCACTTC
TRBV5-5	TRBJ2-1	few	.	CASRGGRTSYNEQFF	TGTGCCAGCAGGGGGGGACGGACCTCCTACAATGAGCAGTTCTTC
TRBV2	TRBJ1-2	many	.	CASSPSHHGYTF	TGTGCCAGCAGTCCCTCCCACCATGGCTACACCTTC
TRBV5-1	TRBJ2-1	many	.	CASSPLRGNYNEQFF	TGCGCCAGCAGCCCCCTAAGGGGCAACTACAATGAGCAGTTCTTC
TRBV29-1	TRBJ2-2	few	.	CSVPTGGELFF	TGCAGCGTCCCGACTGGCGGGGAGCTGTTTTTT
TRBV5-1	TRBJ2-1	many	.	CASSRISAGNEQFF	TGCGCCAGCAGCCGTATTAGCGCCGGCAATGAGCAGTTCTTC
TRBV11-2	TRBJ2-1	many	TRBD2	CASSSPSSGRYNEQFF	TGTGCCAGCAGCAGCCCCTCTAGCGGGAGGTACAATGAGCAGTTCTTC
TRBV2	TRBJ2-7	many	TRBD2	CASDGTSGTYEQYF	TGTGCCAGCGATGGGACTAGCGGGACCTACGAGCAGTACTTC
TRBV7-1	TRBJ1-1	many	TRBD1	CASSSRTGRAEAFF	TGTGCCAGCAGCTCCAGGACAGGACGGGCTGAAGCTTTCTTT
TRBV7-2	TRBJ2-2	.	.	CASSSRRGTGELFF	TGTGCCAGCAGCTCCAGGAGGGGGACCGGGGAGCTGTTTTTT
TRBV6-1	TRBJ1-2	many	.	CASSSTVNNYGYTF	TGTGCCAGCAGCTCCACGGTTAATAACTATGGCTACACCTTC
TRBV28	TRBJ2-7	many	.	CASSSPVWEQYF	TGTGCCAGCAGTTCCCCTGTTTGGGAGCAGTACTTC
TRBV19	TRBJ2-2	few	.	CASSMAFDTGELFF	TGTGCCAGTAGTATGGCGTTCGACACCGGGGAGCTGTTTTTT
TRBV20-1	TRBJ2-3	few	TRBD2	CSGGGAGDTQYF	TGCAGTGGCGGGGGGGCCGGAGATACGCAGTATTTT
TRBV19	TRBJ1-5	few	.	CASSIGQGNQPQHF	TGTGCCAGTAGTATCGGCCAGGGCAATCAGCCCCAGCATTTT
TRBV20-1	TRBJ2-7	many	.	CSARDRQRTYEQYF	TGCAGTGCTAGAGATCGCCAGAGGACCTACGAGCAGTACTTC
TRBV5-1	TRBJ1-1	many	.	CASRPHNRQIGDTEAFF	TGCGCCAGCAGACCTCACAATCGCCAAATCGGGGACACTGAAGCTTTCTTT
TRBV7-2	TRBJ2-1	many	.	CASSFSLSGNEQFF	TGTGCCAGCAGCTTCTCACTGTCCGGAAATGAGCAGTTCTTC
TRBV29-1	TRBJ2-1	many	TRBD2	CSVEASGRDEQFF	TGCAGCGTTGAGGCTAGCGGGAGAGATGAGCAGTTCTTC
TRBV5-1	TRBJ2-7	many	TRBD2	CASSIIAGPTYEQYF	TGCGCCAGCAGCATCATAGCGGGTCCTACCTACGAGCAGTACTTC
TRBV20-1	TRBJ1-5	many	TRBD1	CSARTGDNQPQHF	TGCAGTGCTCGGACAGGAGACAATCAGCCCCAGCATTTT
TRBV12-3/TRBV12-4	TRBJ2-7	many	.	CASTRQESSYEQYF	TGTGCCAGCACCCGACAGGAATCTAGCTACGAGCAGTACTTC
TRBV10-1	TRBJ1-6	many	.	CASSESRGPLHF	TGCGCCAGCAGTGAGTCCCGGGGACCCCTCCACTTT
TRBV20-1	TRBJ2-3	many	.	CSPRVRAADTQYF	TGCAGCCCCAGAGTGAGGGCCGCAGATACGCAGTATTTT
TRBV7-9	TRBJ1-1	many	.	CASSLSGFDPEAFF	TGTGCCAGCAGCTTAAGTGGATTTGATCCTGAAGCTTTCTTT
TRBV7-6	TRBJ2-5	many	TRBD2	CASSLAGTNFETQYF	TGTGCCAGCAGCTTAGCAGGGACTAATTTTGAGACCCAGTACTTC
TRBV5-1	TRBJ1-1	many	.	CASSFLQFNTEAFF	TGCGCCAGCAGCTTTTTACAGTTCAACACTGAAGCTTTCTTT
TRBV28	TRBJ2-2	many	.	CASSLSGELFF	TGTGCCAGCAGTTTATCCGGGGAGCTGTTTTTT
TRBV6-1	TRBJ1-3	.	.	CASSDSRNTIYF	TGTGCCAGCAGTGATAGTAGGAACACCATATATTTT